This is a list of T cell receptor beta chains from one sample in a study of T cells of healthy individuals. Each CDR3 protein gets one entry after TCRdb re-called the 5' RACE reads with MiXCR. This table has around 80,000 distinct CDR3 sequences, about 5% appearing once. The source is a female donor in good health. The CDR3 runs from the conserved cysteine through the conserved F or W. D genes are given only for firm matches. Clone size is stated in some rows and not others, as once, few, many or a class when expanded.

size,V,D,J,CDR3,DNA
many,TRBV7-9,TRBD1,TRBJ2-4,CASSWGQDENIQYF,TGTGCCAGCAGTTGGGGACAGGATGAAAACATTCAGTACTTC
many,TRBV4-1,TRBD1,TRBJ2-7,CASSRPGQGAYEQYF,TGCGCCAGCAGCCGACCGGGACAGGGGGCCTACGAGCAGTACTTC
many,TRBV7-9,NA,TRBJ1-3,CASSLATLLYF,TGTGCCAGCAGCTTAGCTACTCTCTTATATTTT
many,TRBV6-2/TRBV6-3,TRBD1,TRBJ2-1,CASSIQGSYNEQFF,TGTGCCAGCAGTATACAGGGGTCCTACAATGAGCAGTTCTTC
many,TRBV12-3/TRBV12-4,NA,TRBJ2-1,CASGVGRGRSGNEQFF,TGTGCCAGCGGAGTTGGGAGAGGGCGGTCGGGGAATGAGCAGTTCTTC
NA,TRBV7-3,TRBD1,TRBJ1-1,CASSTGQANTEAFF,TGTGCCAGCAGCACCGGACAGGCAAACACTGAAGCTTTCTTT
NA,TRBV6-5,TRBD1,TRBJ1-6,CASSKTGGGSPLHF,TGTGCCAGCAGTAAAACAGGGGGAGGTTCACCCCTCCACTTT
many,TRBV6-1,TRBD1,TRBJ2-7,CASHRTGDIYEQYF,TGTGCCAGCCATAGGACAGGGGATATCTACGAGCAGTACTTC
NA,TRBV12-3/TRBV12-4,NA,TRBJ2-2,CASSLAPGQPNTGELFF,TGTGCCAGCAGTTTAGCCCCTGGACAGCCGAACACCGGGGAGCTGTTTTTT
few,TRBV6-6,NA,TRBJ2-2,CASSAQSANTGELFF,TGTGCCAGCAGTGCTCAGAGCGCGAACACCGGGGAGCTGTTTTTT
NA,TRBV29-1,NA,TRBJ1-3,CSVVPNGNTIYF,TGCAGCGTTGTGCCTAATGGAAACACCATATATTTT
many,TRBV11-2,NA,TRBJ2-7,CASSPPVGGAKSYEQYF,TGTGCCAGCAGCCCCCCGGTAGGGGGAGCGAAATCCTACGAGCAGTACTTC
many,TRBV28,NA,TRBJ2-6,CASSPATALGANVLTF,TGTGCCAGCAGTCCGGCGACAGCTCTTGGGGCCAACGTCCTGACTTTC
many,TRBV6-2/TRBV6-3,TRBD1,TRBJ2-4,CASSTIGQGRLAKNIQYF,TGTGCCAGCAGTACAATCGGACAGGGGCGCTTAGCCAAAAACATTCAGTACTTC
many,TRBV19,NA,TRBJ2-5,CASGTGETQYF,TGTGCCAGTGGGACGGGGGAGACCCAGTACTTC
once,TRBV7-2,NA,TRBJ2-5,CASSPRGIRKTQYF,TGTGCCAGCAGCCCGAGGGGGATCAGGAAGACCCAGTACTTC
many,TRBV9,NA,TRBJ1-2,CASSSSPEQGIANYGYTF,TGTGCCAGCAGCTCATCACCAGAGCAGGGGATAGCTAACTATGGCTACACCTTC
many,TRBV6-1,TRBD2,TRBJ2-1,CASRATSGSWHEQFF,TGTGCCAGCAGGGCCACTAGCGGGAGTTGGCATGAGCAGTTCTTC
many,TRBV12-3/TRBV12-4,NA,TRBJ2-5,CASSLGETQYF,TGTGCCAGCAGCTTGGGAGAGACCCAGTACTTC
few,TRBV18,NA,TRBJ2-2,CASSKGLTGELFF,TGTGCCAGCTCAAAAGGGTTGACCGGGGAGCTGTTTTTT
few,TRBV10-2,NA,TRBJ1-2,CASRGVSFGYTF,TGCGCCAGCAGGGGGGTGTCGTTTGGCTACACCTTC
many,TRBV12-3/TRBV12-4,NA,TRBJ1-2,CASSPMVSGNGYTF,TGTGCCAGCAGTCCCATGGTTTCAGGGAATGGCTACACCTTC
NA,TRBV4-1,NA,TRBJ2-1,CASSQDNSVNEQFF,TGCGCCAGCAGCCAAGATAACAGTGTGAATGAGCAGTTCTTC
many,TRBV7-9,NA,TRBJ1-4,CASSAVLEKLFF,TGTGCCAGCAGCGCGGTTCTCGAAAAACTGTTTTTT
many,TRBV3-1,TRBD2,TRBJ2-7,CASSQGLAGSYEQYF,TGTGCCAGCAGCCAGGGACTAGCGGGCTCCTACGAGCAGTACTTC
many,TRBV20-1,NA,TRBJ1-5,CSARDGSRNQPQHF,TGCAGTGCTAGGGACGGGTCTAGGAATCAGCCCCAGCATTTT
few,TRBV20-1,NA,TRBJ2-6,CSAPSYDRSPTGANVLTF,TGCAGTGCCCCGTCATACGACAGGTCACCCACTGGGGCCAACGTCCTGACTTTC
NA,TRBV24-1,NA,TRBJ2-3,CASIPRGTDTQYF,TGTGCCTCCATACCGAGAGGCACAGATACGCAGTATTTT
NA,TRBV18,NA,TRBJ2-3,CASSPQAPGGLTDTQYF,TGTGCCAGCTCACCCCAGGCCCCAGGGGGGCTGACAGATACGCAGTATTTT
many,TRBV20-1,TRBD2,TRBJ2-1,CSARGASGNVGYNEQFF,TGCAGTGCTAGAGGAGCTAGCGGAAATGTGGGCTACAATGAGCAGTTCTTC
few,TRBV7-9,NA,TRBJ2-1,CASIPAAYNEQFF,TGTGCCAGCATCCCAGCGGCCTACAATGAGCAGTTCTTC
few,TRBV7-9,NA,TRBJ1-1,CASSLTEYTEAFF,TGTGCCAGCAGCTTAACAGAATATACTGAAGCTTTCTTT
many,TRBV28,NA,TRBJ1-2,CASSLSTGAHGYTF,TGTGCCAGCAGTTTGAGCACGGGGGCCCATGGCTACACCTTC
few,TRBV7-9,TRBD1,TRBJ1-1,CASSTLPTGRSPPNTEAFF,TGTGCCAGCAGCACACTACCGACAGGGCGATCCCCCCCGAACACTGAAGCTTTCTTT
NA,TRBV19,NA,TRBJ1-5,CASSPEGGNQPQHF,TGTGCCAGTAGTCCCGAGGGGGGCAATCAGCCCCAGCATTTT
NA,TRBV7-2,NA,TRBJ1-1,CASSSRWGAEAFF,TGTGCCAGCAGCTCTCGTTGGGGGGCTGAAGCTTTCTTT
many,TRBV9,NA,TRBJ2-7,CASSVSEGGYEQYF,TGTGCCAGCAGCGTATCTGAGGGGGGCTACGAGCAGTACTTC
few,TRBV7-8,TRBD2,TRBJ2-3,CASSVTSAGGTDTQYF,TGTGCCAGCAGCGTCACATCAGCGGGGGGCACAGATACGCAGTATTTT
many,TRBV1,NA,TRBJ1-1,CTSSPLTVFDLAEAFF,TGCACCAGCAGCCCTCTGACAGTTTTTGATCTTGCTGAAGCTTTCTTT
NA,TRBV20-1,TRBD1,TRBJ1-2,CSASTGGYGYTF,TGCAGTGCTAGCACAGGGGGCTATGGCTACACCTTC
many,TRBV7-6,NA,TRBJ2-5,CASSPRTAQETQYF,TGTGCCAGCAGCCCTAGGACGGCCCAAGAGACCCAGTACTTC
many,TRBV6-5,NA,TRBJ1-1,CASSYSKVTADDTEAFF,TGTGCCAGCAGTTACTCAAAAGTGACAGCAGATGACACTGAAGCTTTCTTT
NA,TRBV20-1,NA,TRBJ1-2,CSAYWNRDGYTF,TGCAGTGCTTATTGGAACCGTGATGGCTACACCTTC
many,TRBV11-3,NA,TRBJ2-1,CASSLDRSEEQFF,TGTGCCAGCAGCTTAGATCGTTCGGAGGAGCAGTTCTTC
NA,TRBV28,NA,TRBJ2-1,CASSYRDEQFF,TGTGCCAGCAGTTATCGGGATGAGCAGTTCTTC
many,TRBV7-9,NA,TRBJ2-7,CASSLGPFYEQYF,TGTGCCAGCAGCTTAGGCCCCTTCTACGAGCAGTACTTC
many,TRBV6-1,NA,TRBJ1-1,CASTRGEAFF,TGTGCCAGCACGAGGGGCGAAGCTTTCTTT
many,TRBV4-3,NA,TRBJ2-1,CASSQEIRGNEQFF,TGCGCCAGCAGCCAAGAAATCCGCGGGAATGAGCAGTTCTTC
many,TRBV5-1,NA,TRBJ1-5,CASSLVAGTNQPQHF,TGCGCCAGCAGCTTGGTGGCAGGAACTAATCAGCCCCAGCATTTT
few,TRBV5-1,NA,TRBJ1-5,CASSLKGGVDQPQHF,TGCGCCAGCAGCTTGAAAGGGGGAGTGGATCAGCCCCAGCATTTT
few,TRBV27,TRBD1,TRBJ1-1,CASSFTGTGFTEAFF,TGTGCCAGCAGTTTTACCGGGACAGGGTTTACTGAAGCTTTCTTT
many,TRBV28,TRBD1,TRBJ1-2,CASSGTGYGYTF,TGTGCCAGCAGTGGGACAGGATATGGCTACACCTTC
NA,TRBV6-2/TRBV6-3,NA,TRBJ1-5,CASAGQSLQPQHF,TGTGCCAGCGCAGGACAGAGCCTACAGCCCCAGCATTTT
many,TRBV20-1,TRBD1,TRBJ2-7,CSAARTAGGYEQYF,TGCAGTGCTGCCCGGACGGCAGGGGGATACGAGCAGTACTTC
many,TRBV2,NA,TRBJ2-5,CASSGQRQETQYF,TGTGCCAGCAGTGGCCAGAGACAAGAGACCCAGTACTTC